Listed here are 18 T cell receptor beta chains from one sample, sequenced in a study of blood T cell repertoires in COVID-19. The method was immunoSEQ multiplex PCR; TCRdb's version includes in-frame clones alone and lacks a portion of them. Seen here are around 260,000 clones, 86% observed once, and the top ten hold 3%. Sequenced: peripheral blood. Receptors were obtained from a woman aged 30 to 39 with active or convalescent COVID-19.

The chain combines TRBV6-5 with TRBJ1-2; 8 bases are shared with TRBD1. Germline CDR1 is MNHEY and CDR2 is SVGAGI. With V trimmed by 11 bases and J by 0 bases, 8 bases remained unmatched. This CDR3 is 14 amino acids long. The CDR3 nucleotides are TGTGCCTCCAAACAGGGGGGAGCTAACTATGGCTACACCTTC. Translation: CASKQGGANYGYTF.

This chain joins TRBV21-1 and TRBJ2-1; the table's D call, TRBD1, was not checked against the DNA. TRBV21-1 is deemed a pseudogene. The CDR3 totals 18 residues. CDR3: CASSKVPLQGGSYNEQFF. The CDR3, as DNA: TGTGCCAGCAGCAAAGTACCGTTGCAGGGGGGCTCCTACAATGAGCAGTTCTTC.

The chain recombines TRBV19 with TRBJ1-3, with a tentative D call TRBD1 (6 bases). Germline V CDR1 and CDR2: LNHDA, SQIVND (reference sequence). The CDR3 runs to 14 residues. V lost 4 bases, J lost 2 bases, and 9 bases lay in between. This CDR3 is CASSTQGPGNTIYF. In DNA form, the CDR3 reads TGTGCCAGTAGTACCCAGGGGCCTGGAAACACCATATATTTT. Combining the CDR3 with reference TRBV19 and TRBJ1-3 gives the whole variable domain DGGITQSPKYLFRKEGQNVTLSCEQNLNHDAMYWYRQDPGQGLRLIYYSQIVNDFQKGDIAEGYSVSREKKESFPLTVTSAQKNPTAFYLCASSTQGPGNTIYFGEGSWLTVV.

The rearrangement links TRBV10-3 to TRBJ2-3, with D possibly matching TRBD2 (6 bases). The germline CDR1 and CDR2 sequences are ENHRY and SYGVKD. This CDR3 has 16 residues. V lost 7 bases and J lost 4, with 21 bases in between. In DNA, the CDR3 is TGTGCCATCAAGGAAGAGGAGGGGAAGAGGGCAGATACGCAGTATTTT. Translation gives CAIKEEEGKRADTQYF.

This chain links TRBV13 with TRBJ1-3; 8 bases map to TRBD1. After removal of 5 bases from V and 2 bases from J, the junction contained 11 bases not matched to a gene. The germline V gene has CDR1 PRHDT and CDR2 FYEKMQ (reference sequence). This CDR3 region has 17 residues. As DNA, the CDR3 is TGTGCCAGCAGCCCAACCCGACAGGGGACGCCTGGAAACACCATATATTTT. Its translation is CASSPTRQGTPGNTIYF.

In this sample, this clone turned up once. The genes are TRBV4-3 and TRBJ1-1, with D possibly TRBD1 on 5 matching bases. This CDR3 is 13 amino acids long. V was cut by 5 bases and J by 10 bases, with 17 bases left in between. Germline V gives CDR1 LGHNA, CDR2 YSLEER. CDR3 coding DNA: TGCGCCAGCAGCGAGGGAGGGACGTCAGCAGCTTTCTTT. Amino acids: CASSEGGTSAAFF.

V gene TRBV5-4 combines with J gene TRBJ1-2; possibly TRBD1 for D (6 bases). V was trimmed by 0 bases and J by 6 bases, leaving 15 bases between them. This CDR3 has 15 residues. From germline, CDR1 is SGHNT and CDR2 YYREEE (reference sequence). This CDR3 reads CASSLGVDRSDGYTF. CDR3 bases: TGTGCCAGCAGCTTGGGCGTCGACAGGAGCGATGGCTACACCTTC. Full variable domain (outside the CDR3, taken from reference TRBV5-4 and TRBJ1-2): ETGVTQSPTHLIKTRGQQVTLRCSSQSGHNTVSWYQQALGQGPQFIFQYYREEENGRGNFPPRFSGLQFPNYSSELNVNALELDDSALYLCASSLGVDRSDGYTFGSGTRLTVV.

This clone was picked up one time. This chain connects TRBV27 to TRBJ1-5; D possibly corresponds to TRBD1 (5 bases). Germline CDR1 is MNHEY and CDR2 is SMNVEV (reference sequence). The CDR3 spans 16 residues. With 0 bases removed from V and 2 bases from J, the gap between germline ends came to 11 bases. CDR3 residues: CASSLSGGYGNQPQHF. The CDR3 region has the DNA TGTGCCAGCAGTTTATCGGGGGGGTATGGCAATCAGCCCCAGCATTTT.

This clone was found a few times. CDR3 sequence (DNA): TGTGCCACATGGGCGGAGGGGCAGGGAGGTTGGTATGAGCAGTTCTTC. Translation gives CATWAEGQGGWYEQFF. This sequence joins TRBV27 and TRBJ2-1; D is possibly TRBD2 (6 bases). The CDR3 consists of 16 residues. V was trimmed by 10 bases and J by 8 bases, leaving 27 bases between them. Germline CDR1 MNHEY, CDR2 SMNVEV (reference sequence).

DNA of the CDR3: TGTGCCACCAGTGATGAGCGAAACTATGGCTACACCTTC. This sequence encodes CATSDERNYGYTF. The chain joins TRBV24-1 to TRBJ1-2; D gene unclear. The germline V gene has CDR1 KGHDR and CDR2 SFDVKD. This CDR3 is built from 13 residues. V was shortened by 3 bases and J by 2 bases, with 6 bases between the two germline ends.

V and J are TRBV5-1 and TRBJ1-2; TRBD1 is a possible D gene (6 bases). Trimming stripped 2 bases from V and 8 bases from J, with 16 bases between. Germline V gene sequence: CDR1 SGHRS, CDR2 YFSETQ. The CDR3 extends over 14 amino acids. The CDR3 sequence: CASSLGTSPGGYTF. CDR3 in DNA: TGCGCCAGCAGCTTAGGGACATCCCCTGGAGGCTACACCTTC.

The CDR3 nucleotides read TGCAGTGCTAGTGGTTTGGGGACAGCACTTGAAGCTTTCTTT. Its protein is CSASGLGTALEAFF. This chain connects TRBV20-1 to TRBJ1-1; 7 positions agree with TRBD1. Germline trimming cut 3 bases from V and 7 bases from J; bases unmatched to any gene: 11. The CDR3 extends over 14 amino acids. Germline CDR1 is DFQATT and CDR2 is SNEGSKA (reference sequence).

The V and J genes are TRBV7-8 and TRBJ2-3; D possibly corresponds to TRBD2 (7 bases). CDR1 and CDR2 (germline): SGHVS, FQNEAQ. CDR3 length: 16 amino acids. Trimming took off 7 bases at V and 10 bases at J, with 27 bases between the two ends. CDR3 sequence reads: CASTIGAGAATEAQYF. Here the CDR3 DNA reads TGTGCCAGCACCATTGGGGCGGGGGCCGCGACAGAAGCGCAGTATTTT. The whole variable domain, remainder taken from reference TRBV7-8 and TRBJ2-3, is GAGVSQSPRYKVAKRGQDVALRCDPISGHVSLFWYQQALGQGPEFLTYFQNEAQLDKSGLPSDRFFAERPEGSVSTLKIQRTQQEDSAVYLCASTIGAGAATEAQYFGPGTRLTVL.

V usage is TRBV11-2 and J usage is TRBJ1-4; 7 bases agree with TRBD1. CDR1 and CDR2 (germline): SGHAT, FQNNGV. The CDR3 sequence is 12 residues long. V lost 5 bases and J lost 8; bases outside the gene matches: 2. The CDR3 bases are TGTGCCAGCAGCCCGGACAGGGAAAAACTGTTTTTT. Encoded protein: CASSPDREKLFF.

The V and J genes are TRBV7-9 and TRBJ2-3, with 7 bases identical to TRBD2. This CDR3 spans 14 amino acids. The J segment lost 4 bases and the V segment lost 3 bases, leaving 4 bases of the junction unmatched. Looked up from germline, CDR1 is SEHNR and CDR2 is FQNEAQ (reference sequence). In DNA, the CDR3 is TGTGCCAGCAGCTTTGGACTAGAGGCAGATACGCAGTATTTT. Encoded protein: CASSFGLEADTQYF.

This chain links TRBV9 with TRBJ1-1, with D possibly TRBD1 on 5 matching bases. From germline, CDR1 is SGDLS and CDR2 YYNGEE. The CDR3 totals 13 residues. V was shortened by 2 bases and J by 5 bases, with 10 bases between the two germline ends. CDR3: CASSVQGRTEAFF. The CDR3 bases are TGTGCCAGCAGCGTTCAGGGAAGGACTGAAGCTTTCTTT.

The V and J genes are TRBV6-6 and TRBJ2-1, with D hard to call. This CDR3 region has 13 residues. The V end lost 0 bases, the J end lost 9 bases, and 9 bases lay between the germline ends. Germline-derived CDR1 and CDR2 are MNHNY and SVGAGI (reference sequence). The CDR3 is CASSYSISVEQFF. As DNA, the CDR3 is TGTGCCAGCAGTTACTCGATAAGCGTTGAGCAGTTCTTC.

This clone is a singleton in its sample. CDR3 sequence reads: CASSPQTANTEAFF. CDR3 DNA: TGTGCCAGCTCCCCCCAGACAGCGAACACTGAAGCTTTCTTT. V usage is TRBV18 and J usage is TRBJ1-1, with D possibly matching TRBD1 (5 bases). Trimming stripped 6 bases from V and 1 base from J, with 12 bases between. Looked up from germline, CDR1 is KGHSH and CDR2 is LQKENI. The CDR3 has 14 amino acids.